Listed below are T cell receptor beta chains from one sample, sequenced in a study of T cell repertoires and HLA-DP antigens. Antigens for these TCRs are unknown. Assay used: immunoSEQ multiplex PCR; TCRdb lists only in-frame clones, some missing. Of around 110,000 clones listed, 80% to 95% are singletons. The source material was CD4+ T cells from PBMCs. The receptors here all came from a young woman in good health and CMV-seronegative. Each CDR3 is given with its conserved first and last residue.

>13|TRBJ2-2|TRBV29-1
CSVGLLLTGELFF
>15|TRBJ1-4|TRBV28
CASRRDRVPNEKLFF
>13|TRBJ2-4|TRBV6-6
CASSPRAENIQYF
>17|TRBJ2-4|TRBV6-1
CASSDRSDTLAKNIQYF
>15|TRBJ2-7|TRBV6-5
CASSGRDRDSYEQYF
>15|TRBJ2-3|TRBV5-1
CASSLQGVDTDTQYF
>14|TRBJ2-7|TRBV5-1
CASSQERVSYEQYF
>16|TRBJ2-1|TRBV5-4
CASSLSSALSYNEQFF
>14|TRBJ2-1|TRBV29-1
CSVKRTGANNEQFF
>15|TRBJ2-6|TRBV28
CASSLASSGANVLTF
>14|TRBJ2-3|TRBV28
CASSWSHGTDTQYF
>11|TRBJ1-1|TRBV28
CASRLNTEAFF
>15|TRBJ2-7|TRBV18
CASSPGQGGSYEQYF
>13|TRBJ2-2|TRBV6-1
CASSEARSGELFF
>16|TRBJ2-7|TRBV28
CASSSPGGGRSYEQYF
>14|TRBJ1-2|TRBV6-5
CASSYADRNYGYTF
>15|TRBJ2-2|TRBV28
CASSLYSGVGGELFF
>16|TRBJ2-3|TRBV11-2
CASSAAGSRSTDTQYF
>18|TRBJ2-3|TRBV25-1
CASSDQPGLAGVADTQYF
>17|TRBJ2-3|TRBV15
CATSRDWSGGPVNTQYF
>14|TRBJ1-3|TRBV9
CASSVATGGNTIYF
>14|TRBJ1-5|TRBV2
CASRVQGPDQPQHF
>15|TRBJ2-7|TRBV7-3
CASSLRPGDPYEQYF
>12|TRBJ1-5|TRBV7-2
CASSLLSQPQHF
>16|TRBJ2-1|TRBV5-1
CASSATLGPSYNEQFF
>15|TRBJ2-2|TRBV11-1
CASSDGGRGTGELFF
>14|TRBJ2-3|TRBV27
CASSLGIITDTQYF
>13|TRBJ1-6|TRBV10-3
CAISERVASPLHF
>17|TRBJ2-1|TRBV10-3
CAISSSSPGLAGGKQFF
>16|TRBJ2-7|TRBV6-5
CASSYSSSSSSYEQYF
>13|TRBJ1-2|TRBV18
CASSPGQNYGYTF
>13|TRBJ2-5|TRBV6-6
CASSRGRERGPYF
>14|TRBJ2-5|TRBV2
CASSETATQETQYF
>12|TRBJ1-3|TRBV30
CAWRDSGNTIYF
>15|TRBJ1-4|TRBV28
CASSPRGGTNEKLFF
>14|TRBJ1-6|TRBV5-1
CASSLLDYNSPLHF
>14|TRBJ2-7|TRBV10-3
CATLGLAKVYEQYF
>12|TRBJ1-2|TRBV6-5
CASSYYIGEGTF
>13|TRBJ2-7|TRBV6-1
CASTWTGTYEQYF
>17|TRBJ1-2|TRBV7-9
CASSPISVRGLSYGYTF
>15|TRBJ1-4|TRBV7-9
CASSQDRASNEKLFF
>14|TRBJ2-2|TRBV7-2
CASSPEAGTGELFF
>15|TRBJ1-6|TRBV6-5
CASRILGQGYSPLHF
>13|TRBJ1-1|TRBV25-1
CASSETGGYEAFF
>14|TRBJ2-3|TRBV5-1
CASRRTGSTDTQYF
>17|TRBJ2-2|TRBV4-2
CASSQGATSGNTGELFF
>17|TRBJ1-5|TRBV5-8
CASSLHRTGNSNQPQHF
>17|TRBJ2-3|TRBV4-1
CASSQDLGTSTTDTQYF
>15|TRBJ2-1|TRBV4-2
CASSLRRLAGNEQFF
>18|TRBJ1-3|TRBV7-2
CASSPFRSGTGSGNTIYF
>18|TRBJ2-1|TRBV28
CASSFRPSGRRGYNEQFF